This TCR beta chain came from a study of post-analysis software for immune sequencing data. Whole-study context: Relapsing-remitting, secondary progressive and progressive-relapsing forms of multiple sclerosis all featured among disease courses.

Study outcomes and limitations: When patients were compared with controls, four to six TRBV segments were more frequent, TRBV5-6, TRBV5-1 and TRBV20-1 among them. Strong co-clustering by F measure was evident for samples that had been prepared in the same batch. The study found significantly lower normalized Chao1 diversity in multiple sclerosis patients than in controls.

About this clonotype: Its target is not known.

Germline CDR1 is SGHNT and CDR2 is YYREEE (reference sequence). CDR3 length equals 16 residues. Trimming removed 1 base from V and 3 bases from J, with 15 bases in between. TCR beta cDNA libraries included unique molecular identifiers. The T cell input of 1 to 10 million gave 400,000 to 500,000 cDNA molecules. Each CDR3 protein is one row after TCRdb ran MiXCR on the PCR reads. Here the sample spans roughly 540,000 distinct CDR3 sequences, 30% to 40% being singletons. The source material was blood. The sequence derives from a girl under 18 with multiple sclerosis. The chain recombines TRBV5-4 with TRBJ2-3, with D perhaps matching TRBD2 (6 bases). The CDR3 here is CASSLILAKTTDTQYF. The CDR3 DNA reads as TGTGCCAGCAGCTTGATCCTAGCGAAAACAACAGATACGCAGTATTTT.